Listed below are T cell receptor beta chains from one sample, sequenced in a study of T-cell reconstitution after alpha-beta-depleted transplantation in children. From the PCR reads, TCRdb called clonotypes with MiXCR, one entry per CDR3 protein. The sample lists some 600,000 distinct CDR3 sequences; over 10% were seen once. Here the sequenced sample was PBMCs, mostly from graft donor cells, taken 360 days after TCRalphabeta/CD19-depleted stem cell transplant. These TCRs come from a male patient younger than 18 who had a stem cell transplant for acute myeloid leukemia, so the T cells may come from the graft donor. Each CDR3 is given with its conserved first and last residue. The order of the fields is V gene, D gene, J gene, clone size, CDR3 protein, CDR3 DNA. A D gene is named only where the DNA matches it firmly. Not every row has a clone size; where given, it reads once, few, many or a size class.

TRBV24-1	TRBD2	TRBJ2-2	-	CATSDLAGGVTGELFF	TGTGCCACCAGTGACTTAGCGGGAGGGGTCACCGGGGAGCTGTTTTTT
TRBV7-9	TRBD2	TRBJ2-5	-	CASSLPGREETQYF	TGTGCCAGCAGCTTACCGGGGAGGGAAGAGACCCAGTACTTC
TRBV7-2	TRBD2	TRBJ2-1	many	CASSLGGASGEQFF	TGTGCCAGCAGCTTAGGGGGGGCTAGCGGGGAGCAGTTCTTC
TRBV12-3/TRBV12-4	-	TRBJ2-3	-	CASSFLHPRDTQYF	TGTGCCAGCAGTTTTTTGCACCCGAGAGATACGCAGTATTTT
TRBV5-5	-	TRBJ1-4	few	CASSLATARNEKLFF	TGTGCCAGCAGCTTGGCCACAGCCCGTAATGAAAAACTGTTTTTT
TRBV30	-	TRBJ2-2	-	CAWSVLGGWAGELFF	TGTGCCTGGAGTGTACTGGGGGGCTGGGCCGGGGAGCTGTTTTTT
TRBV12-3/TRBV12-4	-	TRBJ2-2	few	CASSLPKGRNTGELFF	TGTGCCAGCAGTTTACCCAAGGGTCGAAACACCGGGGAGCTGTTTTTT
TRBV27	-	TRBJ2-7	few	CASGGMGGEQYF	TGTGCCAGCGGGGGTATGGGGGGCGAGCAGTACTTC
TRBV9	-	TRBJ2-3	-	CASSGPGTDTQYF	TGTGCCAGCAGCGGACCGGGCACAGATACGCAGTATTTT
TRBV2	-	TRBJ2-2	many	CASSGEQAGELFF	TGTGCCAGCAGTGGTGAGCAGGCAGGGGAGCTGTTTTTT
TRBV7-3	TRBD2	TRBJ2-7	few	CASSLTVAGDEQYF	TGTGCCAGCAGCTTAACGGTAGCGGGTGACGAGCAGTACTTC
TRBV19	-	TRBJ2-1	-	CASKRVAGAHNEQFF	TGTGCCAGTAAGAGAGTCGCGGGGGCCCACAATGAGCAGTTCTTC
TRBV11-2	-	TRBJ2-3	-	CASSLEGGGYTDTQYF	TGTGCCAGCAGCTTAGAGGGGGGTGGATACACAGATACGCAGTATTTT
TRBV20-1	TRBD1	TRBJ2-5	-	CSAPATGQQETQYF	TGCAGTGCCCCAGCCACGGGACAGCAAGAGACCCAGTACTTC
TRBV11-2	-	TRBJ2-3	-	CASSLSPLLGGTSTDTQYF	TGTGCCAGCAGCTTAAGTCCCCTCCTTGGCGGAACTAGCACAGATACGCAGTATTTT
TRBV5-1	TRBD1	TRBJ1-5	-	CASSLGLQGYQPQHF	TGCGCCAGCAGCTTGGGCCTACAGGGGTATCAGCCCCAGCATTTT
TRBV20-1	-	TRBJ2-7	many	CSASYTDYEQYF	TGCAGTGCCAGCTATACCGACTACGAGCAGTACTTC
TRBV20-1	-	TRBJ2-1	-	CSAWMGRVAYNEQFF	TGCAGTGCTTGGATGGGCAGGGTGGCTTACAATGAGCAGTTCTTC
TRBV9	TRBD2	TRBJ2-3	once	CASSLGLAAGGDTQYF	TGTGCCAGCAGCCTCGGACTAGCGGCGGGTGGAGATACGCAGTATTTT
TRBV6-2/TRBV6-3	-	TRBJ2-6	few	CASSNSANVLTF	TGTGCCAGCAGTAATTCGGCCAACGTCCTGACTTTC
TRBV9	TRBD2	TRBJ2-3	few	CASSVISAGVADTQYF	TGTGCCAGCAGCGTAATTTCAGCGGGAGTAGCAGATACGCAGTATTTT
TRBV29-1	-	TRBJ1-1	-	CSVDARNTEAFF	TGCAGCGTAGACGCCAGGAACACTGAAGCTTTCTTT
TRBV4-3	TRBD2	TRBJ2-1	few	CASSQDGTSGPSNEQFF	TGCGCCAGCAGCCAGGATGGGACTAGCGGGCCCTCGAATGAGCAGTTCTTC
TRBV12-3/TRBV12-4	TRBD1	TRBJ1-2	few	CASRFRDRQDGYTF	TGTGCCAGCAGGTTCCGGGACAGACAGGATGGCTACACCTTC
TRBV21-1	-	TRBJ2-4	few	CASALSRDRATKNIQYF	TGTGCCAGCGCTCTTTCCCGGGACAGGGCGACCAAAAACATTCAGTACTTC
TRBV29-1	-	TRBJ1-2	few	CSVEEGGYGYTF	TGCAGCGTTGAAGAGGGAGGGTATGGCTACACCTTC
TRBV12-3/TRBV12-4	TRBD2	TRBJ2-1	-	CASSFREGPYNEQFF	TGTGCCAGCAGTTTCCGGGAGGGCCCCTACAATGAGCAGTTCTTC
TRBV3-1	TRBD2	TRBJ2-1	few	CASSQVGTSGRKGEQFF	TGTGCCAGCAGCCAAGTGGGGACTAGCGGGAGAAAGGGTGAGCAGTTCTTC
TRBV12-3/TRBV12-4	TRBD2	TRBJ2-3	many	CASSSSSGPGTDTQYF	TGTGCCAGCAGTTCGTCTAGCGGTCCCGGCACAGATACGCAGTATTTT
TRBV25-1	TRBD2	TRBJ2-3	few	CASSVLAGVTQYF	TGTGCCAGCAGTGTGCTAGCGGGAGTTACGCAGTATTTT
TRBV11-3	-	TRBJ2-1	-	CASSLGPQEQFF	TGTGCCAGCAGCTTGGGACCCCAGGAGCAGTTCTTC
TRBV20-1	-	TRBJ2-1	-	CSARDGQRLTYNEQFF	TGCAGTGCTAGAGACGGGCAGAGACTAACCTACAATGAGCAGTTCTTC
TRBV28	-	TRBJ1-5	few	CASSLTGRSNQPQHF	TGTGCCAGCAGTTTAACGGGGCGCAGCAATCAGCCCCAGCATTTT
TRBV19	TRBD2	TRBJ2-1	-	CASSVLAGMGHNEQFF	TGTGCCAGTAGTGTCCTAGCGGGGATGGGCCACAATGAGCAGTTCTTC
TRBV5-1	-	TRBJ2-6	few	CASSLGKTNSGANVLTF	TGCGCCAGCAGCTTGGGAAAGACAAATTCTGGGGCCAACGTCCTGACTTTC
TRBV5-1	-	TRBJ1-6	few	CASSLGSTGGHSPLHF	TGCGCCAGCAGCTTGGGATCGACGGGCGGGCATTCACCCCTCCACTTT
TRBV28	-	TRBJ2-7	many	CASRSYGVSGYEQYF	TGTGCCAGCAGGTCATACGGGGTATCGGGCTACGAGCAGTACTTC
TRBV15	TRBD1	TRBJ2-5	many	CATSRTGPLQETQYF	TGTGCCACCAGCAGGACAGGGCCCCTTCAAGAGACCCAGTACTTC
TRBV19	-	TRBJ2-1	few	CASRMHTGTPGVGEQFF	TGTGCCAGTAGGATGCATACCGGGACTCCAGGAGTAGGTGAGCAGTTCTTC
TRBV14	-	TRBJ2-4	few	CASSQGLLKGDAKNIQYF	TGTGCCAGCAGCCAGGGCCTCTTAAAGGGGGATGCCAAAAACATTCAGTACTTC
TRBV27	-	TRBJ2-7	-	CASSPIATGLYEQYF	TGTGCCAGCAGTCCCATTGCGACAGGCCTCTACGAGCAGTACTTC
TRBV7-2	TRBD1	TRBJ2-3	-	CASSQDRGRTDTQYF	TGTGCCAGCAGCCAGGACAGGGGCCGCACAGATACGCAGTATTTT
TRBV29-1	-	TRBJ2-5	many	CSVKRGGETQYF	TGCAGCGTGAAGAGGGGGGGAGAGACCCAGTACTTC
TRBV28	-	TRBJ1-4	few	CASSLWAGVGEKLFF	TGTGCCAGCAGTTTATGGGCAGGGGTAGGGGAAAAACTGTTTTTT
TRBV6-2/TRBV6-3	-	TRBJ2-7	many	CASSPRQRGSYEQYF	TGTGCCAGCAGCCCACGACAGAGGGGGTCCTACGAGCAGTACTTC
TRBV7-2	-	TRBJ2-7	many	CASSQRRQTYEQYF	TGTGCCAGCAGCCAAAGGCGGCAGACCTACGAGCAGTACTTC
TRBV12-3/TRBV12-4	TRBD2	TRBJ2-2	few	CAKKGTSGRSPPGELFF	TGTGCCAAAAAGGGCACTAGCGGGAGATCTCCCCCCGGGGAGCTGTTTTTT
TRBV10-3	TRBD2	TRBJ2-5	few	CAIRAGAGETQYF	TGTGCCATCAGGGCGGGAGCCGGCGAGACCCAGTACTTC